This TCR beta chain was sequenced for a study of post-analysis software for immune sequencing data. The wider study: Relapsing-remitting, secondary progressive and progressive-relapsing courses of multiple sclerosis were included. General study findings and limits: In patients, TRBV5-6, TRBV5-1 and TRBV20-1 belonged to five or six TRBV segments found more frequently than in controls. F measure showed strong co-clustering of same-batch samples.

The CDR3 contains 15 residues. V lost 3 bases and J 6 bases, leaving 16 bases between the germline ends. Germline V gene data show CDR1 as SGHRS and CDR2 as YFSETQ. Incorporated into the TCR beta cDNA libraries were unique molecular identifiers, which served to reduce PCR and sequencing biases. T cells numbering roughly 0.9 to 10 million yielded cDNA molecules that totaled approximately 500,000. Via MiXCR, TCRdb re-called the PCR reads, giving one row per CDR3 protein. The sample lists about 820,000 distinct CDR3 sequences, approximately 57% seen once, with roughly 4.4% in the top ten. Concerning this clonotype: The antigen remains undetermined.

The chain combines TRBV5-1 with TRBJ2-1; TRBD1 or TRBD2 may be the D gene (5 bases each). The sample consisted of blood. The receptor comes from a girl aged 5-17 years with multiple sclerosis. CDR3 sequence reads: CASSSHGTLGNEQFF. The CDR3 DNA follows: TGCGCCAGCAGCTCCCACGGGACCCTCGGCAATGAGCAGTTCTTC.